This record concerns one TCR beta chain sequence. These data originate in a study of T cell clones after liver transplantation. Clones were read by immunoSEQ multiplex PCR, and TCRdb kept only the in-frame ones, dropping some. The table records some 110,000 clones, just over 90% of them present only once. V lost 7 bases to trimming and J lost 5 bases; unmatched junction nucleotides: 7. Germline V gene lookup returns CDR1 LGHNA and CDR2 YSLEER. The CDR3 sequence is 14 residues long. The material was CD4+ T cells from blood, obtained 12 months after liver transplant. This chain links TRBV4-3 with TRBJ1-2; the match to TRBD1 covers 10 bases. This sequence was found in a human patient who received a liver transplant. Certain T cells may be donor cells from the graft. As DNA, the CDR3 is TGCGCCAGCACTAAGACAGGGGGCGTTTATGGCTACACCTTC. Its translation is CASTKTGGVYGYTF.